This T cell receptor (beta chain) was profiled in a study of beta chain features in type 1 diabetes. Findings of the study overall: Diminished insertions and augmented deletions at VDJ junctions characterized type 1 diabetes patients. Any PCR bias toward short templates would affect both groups alike. In comparison with healthy donors, patients had naive, central memory and Treg TCRB repertoires that appeared more similar.

Donors contributed one heparinised blood draw apiece, averaging approximately 100 mL. This CDR3 is built from 16 residues. V lost 5 bases to trimming and J lost 7 bases; unmatched junction nucleotides: 11. Germline loops: CDR1 SGHNT, CDR2 YENEEA. On this clone: The antigen is unknown.

TCRB transcripts that were expressed got sequenced, as all of the isolated RNA had been reverse transcribed. Assay: immunoSEQ multiplex PCR; the TCRdb copy retains only in-frame clones and omits some. Altogether approximately 330,000 clones are present, roughly 11% being singletons, with the ten largest covering over 0.015%. The J gene is TRBJ2-7, the V gene TRBV11-3; 13 bases fit TRBD2. The receptor was isolated from a woman aged 25 to 39 in good health. Sequenced input: naive CD4+ T cells from blood. Here the CDR3 DNA reads TGTGCCAGCAGCCATGCCGGGACTAGCGGGACTGTTGAGCAGTACTTC. It is translated as CASSHAGTSGTVEQYF.